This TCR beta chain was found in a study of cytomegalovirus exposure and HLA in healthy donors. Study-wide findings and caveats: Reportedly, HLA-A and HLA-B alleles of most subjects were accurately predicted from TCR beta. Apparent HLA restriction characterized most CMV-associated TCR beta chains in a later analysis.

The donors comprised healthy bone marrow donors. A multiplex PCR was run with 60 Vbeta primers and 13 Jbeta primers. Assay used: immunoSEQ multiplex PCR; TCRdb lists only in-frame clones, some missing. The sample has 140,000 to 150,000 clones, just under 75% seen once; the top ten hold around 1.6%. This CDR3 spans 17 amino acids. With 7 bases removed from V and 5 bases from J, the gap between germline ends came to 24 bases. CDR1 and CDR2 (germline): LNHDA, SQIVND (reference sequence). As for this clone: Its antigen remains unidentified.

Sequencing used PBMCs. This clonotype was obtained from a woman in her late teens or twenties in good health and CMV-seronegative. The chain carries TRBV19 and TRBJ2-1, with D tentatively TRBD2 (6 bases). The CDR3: CASTIRRAAGRNNEQFF. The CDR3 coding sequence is TGTGCCAGTACCATAAGGAGGGCGGCGGGCCGAAACAATGAGCAGTTCTTC.